The 10 T cell receptor beta chains below all came from one sample that was sequenced in a study of cytomegalovirus exposure and HLA in healthy donors. PCR was performed using 60 Vbeta and 13 Jbeta primers. The protocol was immunoSEQ multiplex PCR, while the TCRdb copy is restricted to in-frame clones and leaves out a portion. Of under 150,000 clones listed, 75% to 80% are singletons. Material for sequencing was PBMCs. These receptors all stem from a woman in her forties in good health and CMV-seronegative.

To note about this clone: The sample has other DNA sequences that encode this CDR3 too. The genes are TRBV19 and TRBJ2-1; D is perhaps TRBD1 (5 bases). The germline CDR1 and CDR2 sequences are LNHDA and SQIVND (reference sequence). The CDR3 extends over 16 amino acids. The V end lost 0 bases, the J end lost 0 bases, and 9 bases lay between the germline ends. For the CDR3, the DNA is TGTGCCAGTAGTATAGACAGGGCAGGCTCCTACAATGAGCAGTTCTTC. It yields the protein CASSIDRAGSYNEQFF.

This clone occurred once. The genes are TRBV11-2 and TRBJ2-5; TRBD1 matches 7 bases. V gave up 2 bases and J gave up 5 bases; unmatched junction bases: 5. The CDR3 has 14 residues. The germline V gene encodes CDR1 SGHAT and CDR2 FQNNGV. The CDR3 nucleotides are TGTGCCAGCAGCTTACGACAGGGCGGGGAGACCCAGTACTTC. Amino acid sequence: CASSLRQGGETQYF.

This rearrangement joins TRBV5-1 to TRBJ2-2, with TRBD2 matching 15 bases. The V and J ends lost 4 bases and 5 bases, in that order; junction bases with no gene match: 3. Per germline, CDR1 SGHRS and CDR2 YFSETQ. The CDR3 covers 16 residues. CDR3 loop: CASSPGTSGRTGELFF. The CDR3 DNA reads TGCGCCAGCAGCCCAGGGACTAGCGGGAGGACCGGGGAGCTGTTTTTT.

V gene TRBV28 combines with J gene TRBJ1-1; 7 bases are shared with TRBD1. V shed 5 bases, J shed 1 base, and the junction held 4 bases outside the gene matches. This CDR3 is 14 amino acids long. Germline CDR1 MDHEN, CDR2 SYDVKM. The CDR3 DNA follows: TGTGCCAGCAGTCGGACAGGCGAGAACACTGAAGCTTTCTTT. As protein: CASSRTGENTEAFF.

In its sample, this clone was seen a few times. The chain links TRBV29-1 to TRBJ2-7; weak D call: TRBD1 (5 bases). The CDR3 runs to 13 residues. V was shortened by 5 bases and J by 5 bases, with 16 bases between the two germline ends. Germline CDR1 is SQVTM and CDR2 is ANQGSEA. This CDR3 reads CSVIRHRPDEQYF. The CDR3 DNA sequence: TGCAGCGTTATTCGACACAGGCCCGACGAGCAGTACTTC.

The V and J genes are TRBV6-6 and TRBJ2-3; D possibly corresponds to TRBD1 (6 bases). Germline-derived CDR1 and CDR2 are MNHNY and SVGAGI (reference sequence). V lost 7 bases, J lost 5 bases, and 7 bases lay in between. This CDR3 has 11 residues. In DNA, the CDR3 is TGTGCCAGCAAGGGGGAAGATACGCAGTATTTT. Translation: CASKGEDTQYF.

The chain couples TRBV5-4 to TRBJ2-2, with D perhaps matching TRBD1 (6 bases). V was pared by 3 bases and J by 1 base, with 7 bases between. The germline V gene encodes CDR1 SGHNT and CDR2 YYREEE (reference sequence). CDR3 length: 14 residues. The CDR3: CASSSGQNTGELFF. CDR3 nucleotides: TGTGCCAGCAGCTCGGGACAGAACACCGGGGAGCTGTTTTTT.

The V call is TRBV11-2, the J call TRBJ1-6; D unresolved. V lost 5 bases, J lost 1 base, and 6 bases lay in between. CDR3 length: 14 residues. CDR1 is SGHAT, CDR2 FQNNGV, per germline. DNA of the CDR3: TGTGCCAGCAGCCCCGGTTCCTATAATTCACCCCTCCACTTT. It yields the protein CASSPGSYNSPLHF.

This chain uses TRBV18 with TRBJ2-7, with 11 bases identical to TRBD2. The V and J ends lost 3 bases and 12 bases, in that order; junction bases with no gene match: 10. The germline gives CDR1 KGHSH, CDR2 LQKENI. The CDR3 runs 14 residues. CDR3 in amino acids: CASSPELAGENRYF. The CDR3 DNA reads as TGTGCCAGCTCACCGGAACTAGCGGGAGAAAACAGGTACTTC.

The V and J genes are TRBV28 and TRBJ1-4; TRBD1 is a possible D gene (5 bases). This CDR3 comprises 15 residues. V shed 7 bases and J shed 0 bases, with 12 bases lying between them. Germline V lookup: CDR1 MDHEN, CDR2 SYDVKM. The CDR3 sequence: CASMGGRATNEKLFF. Here the CDR3 DNA reads TGTGCCAGCATGGGGGGTCGAGCAACTAATGAAAAACTGTTTTTT.